These 28 T cell receptor beta chains share one sample of origin, sequenced in a study of response to subunit inactivated influenza vaccine. TCRdb used MiXCR to reprocess the RT-PCR reads, holding one entry per CDR3 protein. Altogether 500,000 or so distinct CDR3 sequences are present, 9.5% to 12% being singletons, with the ten largest covering about 12%. Sequenced here: PBMCs from blood, sampled roughly 48 days after vaccination. The receptors derive from a man aged 50 or older who received an inactivated influenza vaccine.

This clonotype came up many times. The J gene is TRBJ1-5, the V gene TRBV20-1, with a weak D call TRBD1 (6 bases). The CDR3 spans 14 residues. With 4 bases removed from V and 1 base from J, the gap between germline ends came to 11 bases. Germline CDR1 reads DFQATT; CDR2 reads SNEGSKA (reference sequence). The chain's CDR3 is CSAILGQSNQPQHF. The DNA of the CDR3 is TGCAGTGCTATCCTCGGACAGAGCAATCAGCCCCAGCATTTT.

The J gene is TRBJ2-5, the V gene TRBV30; a weak D match, TRBD1 (6 bases). The CDR3 extends over 13 amino acids. From germline, CDR1 is GTSNPN and CDR2 SVGIG (reference sequence). The V and J ends lost 1 base and 4 bases respectively, with 10 bases between them. In DNA, the CDR3 is TGTGCCTGGAGTGGGGACAATCTAGAGACCCAGTACTTC. Translated: CAWSGDNLETQYF.

The chain's CDR3 is CSANPGTVDGYTF. In nucleotides, the CDR3 is TGCAGTGCTAACCCGGGGACAGTAGATGGCTACACCTTC. The V call is TRBV20-1, the J call TRBJ1-2; 7 bases line up with TRBD1. The CDR3 has 13 amino acids. V lost 4 bases and J lost 6; bases outside the gene matches: 8. Germline lookup yields CDR1 DFQATT and CDR2 SNEGSKA (reference sequence).

The V call is TRBV6-1, the J call TRBJ2-1; 12 bases align to TRBD2. The trim removed 2 bases at V and 7 bases at J, leaving 6 bases unmatched. This CDR3 is built from 16 residues. Germline loops: CDR1 MNHNS, CDR2 SASEGT. The CDR3, as DNA: TGTGCCAGCAGTGAAAGGCGTACTAGCGGGGGGAATGAGCAGTTCTTC. Encoded protein: CASSERRTSGGNEQFF.

This clonotype has ten or more counts. This chain uses TRBV29-1 with TRBJ2-5, with D possibly TRBD1 on 5 matching bases. This CDR3 spans 17 amino acids. The V gene's germline CDR1 is SQVTM and CDR2 ANQGSEA. Trimming took 2 bases from V and 7 from J, leaving 26 bases between them. CDR3 sequence: CSVEPHATDNREGTQYF. The CDR3 DNA reads TGCAGCGTTGAACCCCACGCGACAGATAATAGGGAAGGGACCCAGTACTTC.

This clonotype was seen more than once but under ten times. V gene TRBV7-2 combines with J gene TRBJ2-7; D call uncertain. Germline loops: CDR1 SGHTA, CDR2 FQGNSA. Trimming left V 5 bases short and J 9 bases short, with 14 bases between. The CDR3 consists of 12 residues. The CDR3 is CASSLSLGWQYF. The CDR3 bases are TGTGCCAGCAGCCTTAGCCTCGGCTGGCAGTACTTC.

This clonotype was detected ten times or more. The chain is built from TRBV6-1 and TRBJ2-7; 10 positions match TRBD1. This CDR3 contains 15 residues. The V and J ends lost 6 bases and 3 bases, in that order; junction bases with no gene match: 8. CDR1 MNHNS and CDR2 SASEGT come from the germline V gene. As DNA, the CDR3 is TGTGCCAGCAGGGAGGGACAGGGGTTTTTCTACGAGCAGTACTTC. It codes for CASREGQGFFYEQYF.

This clonotype appeared many times. The chain employs TRBV12-3 or TRBV12-4 and TRBJ1-5; a possible D gene is TRBD1 (6 bases). Trimming removed 6 bases at V and 2 bases at J, with 11 bases between. The CDR3 consists of 14 residues. The CDR3 protein is CASSKTGGNQPQHF. CDR3 DNA sequence: TGTGCCAGCAGCAAGACAGGTGGCAATCAGCCCCAGCATTTT.

This clonotype has a count of ten or more. The V gene is TRBV29-1, the J gene TRBJ2-3, with 8 bases lining up with TRBD2. Unmatched junction bases numbered 6, after V lost 7 bases and J lost 3 bases. Per the germline V gene, CDR1 is SQVTM and CDR2 is ANQGSEA. The CDR3 covers 13 residues. CDR3 amino acids: CSGRAGATDTQYF. Here the CDR3 DNA reads TGCAGCGGGCGAGCGGGAGCGACAGATACGCAGTATTTT.

The V gene is TRBV7-7, the J gene TRBJ2-2; possibly TRBD1 for D (5 bases). This CDR3 contains 14 residues. V lost 6 bases and J lost 4, with 12 bases in between. The V gene's germline CDR1 is SSHAT and CDR2 FNYEAQ (reference sequence). CDR3: CASRAQGGTGELFF. The CDR3 nucleotides are TGTGCCAGCAGGGCCCAGGGCGGCACCGGGGAGCTGTTTTTT.

A few counts support this clonotype. This rearrangement joins TRBV7-6 to TRBJ2-5; D is unresolved. V shed 8 bases and J shed 0 bases, with 7 bases lying between them. Looked up from germline, CDR1 is SGHVS and CDR2 is FNYEAQ. CDR3 length: 12 residues. The CDR3 is CASAKNQETQYF. The DNA for the CDR3 is TGTGCCAGCGCAAAAAACCAAGAGACCCAGTACTTC.

This chain joins TRBV7-2 and TRBJ2-7, with D tentatively TRBD2 (7 bases). CDR3 size: 15 residues. V was pared by 5 bases and J by 1 base, with 15 bases between. Germline CDR1 is SGHTA and CDR2 is FQGNSA. The CDR3 nucleotides are TGTGCCAGCAGCCCTAGGGGGGGGGCGTCCTACGAGCAGTACTTC. Translating it yields CASSPRGGASYEQYF.

At least ten counts were recorded for this clonotype. This rearrangement joins TRBV12-3 or TRBV12-4 to TRBJ1-6; D unclear. Trimming stripped 4 bases from V and 8 bases from J, with 6 bases between. This CDR3 is 12 amino acids long. Here the CDR3 DNA reads TGTGCCAGCAGTTCCGGGGATTCACCCCTCCACTTT. This codes for CASSSGDSPLHF.

This clonotype occurred a few times. The chain has TRBV13 and TRBJ1-2; maybe TRBD1 (5 bases). The germline gives CDR1 PRHDT, CDR2 FYEKMQ (reference sequence). The CDR3 loop spans 13 amino acids. V was shortened by 2 bases and J by 6 bases, with 10 bases between the two germline ends. The CDR3 DNA reads TGTGCCAGCAGCTTATTTGCGGGGGATGGCTACACCTTC. Its translation: CASSLFAGDGYTF.

This clonotype has just a few counts. The V call is TRBV6-2 or TRBV6-3, the J call TRBJ2-6; 7 nucleotides align to TRBD1. The V gene's germline CDR1 is MNHEY and CDR2 SVGEGT. This CDR3 contains 21 residues. Trimming cost V 6 bases and J 5 bases; bases outside gene matches: 25. The CDR3: CASSARGPGGQEFFRANVLTF. CDR3 nucleotide sequence: TGTGCCAGCAGCGCCCGCGGGCCCGGCGGACAGGAGTTCTTCAGGGCCAACGTCCTGACTTTC.

This clonotype was counted only a few times. The V call is TRBV12-3 or TRBV12-4, the J call TRBJ2-1; D not resolved. V shed 6 bases and J shed 10 bases, with 16 bases lying between them. CDR3 length equals 13 residues. CDR3 loop: CASSSPIGWEQFF. Written as DNA, the CDR3 is TGTGCCAGCAGCAGCCCAATTGGCTGGGAGCAGTTCTTC.

V is TRBV4-3 and J is TRBJ1-1; D is ambiguous. This CDR3 spans 13 amino acids. CDR1 LGHNA and CDR2 YSLEER come from the germline V gene. V lost 0 bases, J lost 5 bases, and 7 bases lay in between. The CDR3 bases are TGCGCCAGCAGCCAAGATGGGAGGACTGAAGCTTTCTTT. Translating gives CASSQDGRTEAFF.

This clonotype showed up just a few times. The chain has TRBV10-3 and TRBJ1-6; D might be TRBD1 (5 bases). Trimming shortened V by 8 bases and J by 7 bases, and 21 bases separated the two germline ends. The CDR3 covers 16 residues. Germline lookup yields CDR1 ENHRY and CDR2 SYGVKD. The DNA of the CDR3 is TGTGCCATCGCCCCATCCTCCGGGACTGAGAATTCACCCCTCCACTTT. The encoded protein is CAIAPSSGTENSPLHF.

In its sample, this clonotype was seen many times. This chain connects TRBV28 to TRBJ2-5, with 15 bases fitting TRBD2. Losses at the gene ends were 4 bases for V and 9 bases for J; bases not matched to a gene: 6. Germline V gives CDR1 MDHEN, CDR2 SYDVKM. The CDR3 runs 15 residues. Here the CDR3 DNA reads TGTGCCAGCAGTTCCGGGACTAGCGGGAGGAAGCCCCAGTACTTC. Residues: CASSSGTSGRKPQYF. Complete variable domain (other parts from reference TRBV28 and TRBJ2-5): DVKVTQSSRYLVKRTGEKVFLECVQDMDHENMFWYRQDPGLGLRLIYFSYDVKMKEKGDIPEGYSVSREKKERFSLILESASTNQTSMYLCASSSGTSGRKPQYFGPGTRLLVL.

Of note for this clonotype: A much larger clone differs from this one at a single base, so this may be a read error. V usage is TRBV4-2 and J usage is TRBJ2-2, with D maybe TRBD1 (8 bases). The CDR3 sequence is 15 residues long. Per germline, CDR1 LGHNA and CDR2 YNFKEQ. The CDR3 is CAISQATGGAGELFF. CDR3 sequence (DNA): TGTGCCATCAGCCAAGCAACAGGGGGGGCCGGGGAGCTGTTTTTT.

This clonotype was detected only a few times. V gene TRBV10-2 combines with J gene TRBJ1-4, with 9 bases that match TRBD1. CDR1 WSHSY and CDR2 SAAADI come from the germline V gene. This CDR3 is built from 15 residues. V shed 5 bases and J 8 bases; nucleotides not matched to a gene: 9. The DNA of the CDR3 is TGCGCCAGCAGTTTGTCACAGGGGGCTGGAGAAAAACTGTTTTTT. Protein sequence: CASSLSQGAGEKLFF.

This clonotype was found a few times. This CDR3 is CASSFLDRGADTQYF. CDR3 DNA sequence: TGTGCCAGCAGTTTTCTCGACAGGGGAGCAGATACGCAGTATTTT. The chain combines TRBV28 with TRBJ2-3; TRBD1 agrees at 8 bases. From germline, CDR1 is MDHEN and CDR2 SYDVKM. With 3 bases clipped from V and 4 bases from J, the junction kept 6 bases outside the gene matches. The CDR3 contains 15 residues.

The chain couples TRBV6-2 or TRBV6-3 to TRBJ2-6; no definite D call. V was trimmed by 6 bases and J by 0 bases, leaving 15 bases between them. Per germline, CDR1 MNHEY and CDR2 SVGEGT. The CDR3 runs to 17 residues. CDR3 coding DNA: TGTGCCAGCAGCCCCGGGTATTTATCCTCTGGGGCCAACGTCCTGACTTTC. Protein product: CASSPGYLSSGANVLTF.

The chain is built from TRBV12-3 or TRBV12-4 and TRBJ2-3; 10 bases map to TRBD2. The CDR3 extends over 16 amino acids. Trimming removed 6 bases from V and 3 bases from J; junction bases left unmatched: 9. As DNA, the CDR3 is TGTGCCAGCAGGCGTATAGCGGGAGGCGAGACAGATACGCAGTATTTT. It encodes CASRRIAGGETDTQYF.

This clonotype was seen more than once but under ten times. The chain couples TRBV2 to TRBJ2-5; maybe TRBD1 (5 bases). CDR3 length: 13 residues. The germline V and J ends were trimmed by 6 bases and 7 bases, with 15 bases remaining between them. From germline, CDR1 is SNHLY and CDR2 FYNNEI. The CDR3 DNA follows: TGTGCCAGCAGGAGGACACCCAGGAGGACCCAGTACTTC. The encoded protein is CASRRTPRRTQYF.

This clonotype has a handful of counts. The chain couples TRBV9 to TRBJ2-1, with 8 bases that match TRBD2. V lost 0 bases and J lost 9; bases outside the gene matches: 8. Germline loops: CDR1 SGDLS, CDR2 YYNGEE. This CDR3 is built from 15 residues. The CDR3 loop reads CASSVVDGRGAEQFF. The CDR3, as DNA: TGTGCCAGCAGCGTAGTGGACGGGAGGGGGGCTGAGCAGTTCTTC.

This clonotype was detected a few times. This chain joins TRBV20-1 and TRBJ2-3; TRBD2 might be the D (5 bases). This CDR3 has 14 amino acids. Trimming left V 4 bases short and J 2 bases short, with 13 bases between. Germline CDR1 is DFQATT and CDR2 is SNEGSKA (reference sequence). CDR3 nucleotides: TGCAGTGCTAATCGGGGTCACCCCACAGATACGCAGTATTTT. This translates into CSANRGHPTDTQYF.

This clonotype was recorded a few times. The V and J genes are TRBV20-1 and TRBJ2-1; no reliable D call. V was cut by 6 bases and J by 6 bases, with 9 bases left in between. Germline V gene lookup returns CDR1 DFQATT and CDR2 SNEGSKA (reference sequence). The CDR3 is made up of 11 amino acids. The CDR3 reads CSAPQFNEQFF. Written as DNA, the CDR3 is TGCAGTGCCCCCCAGTTCAATGAGCAGTTCTTC.